This passage covers 6 T cell receptor beta chains from one sample sequenced in a study of cytomegalovirus exposure and HLA in healthy donors (dated by TCRdb to the late 2010s). To prepare the library, the immunoSEQ multiplex PCR assay was applied. For the multiplex PCR, a mixture combining 60 forward primers for TCR Vbeta segments and 13 reverse primers for TCR Jbeta segments was used. TCRdb limited this immuneACCESS table to in-frame rearrangements with V and J called. A share of clones is missing; checked studies link under half to unresolved V genes, and the rest is unexplained. Per the sample table, the count is 220,000 or so clones. The ten top clones hold 0.9% to 1.4% of the sample. The sample comprised PBMCs. These receptors came from a girl aged 2-9 years in good health and CMV-seropositive.

The V call is TRBV30, the J call TRBJ2-4; a possible D gene is TRBD2 (5 bases). Germline V lookup: CDR1 GTSNPN, CDR2 SVGIG (reference sequence). CDR3 size: 14 residues. The ends were cut back, 3 bases at V and 3 bases at J, with 12 bases in the middle. The CDR3 region has the DNA TGTGCCTGGAGGCCGGGGATCCTCAAAAACATTCAGTACTTC. Protein product: CAWRPGILKNIQYF.

The J gene is TRBJ2-7, the V gene TRBV6-1; possibly TRBD2 for D (5 bases). This CDR3 contains 14 residues. Germline CDR1 is MNHNS and CDR2 is SASEGT. The V end was cut by 7 bases, the J end by 3 bases, with 16 bases between. CDR3 region: CASIRAELFYEQYF. The CDR3 DNA is TGTGCCAGCATAAGAGCGGAGCTATTCTACGAGCAGTACTTC.

CDR3 sequence: CASSSGAEAFF. CDR3 sequence (DNA): TGTGCCAGCAGCTCAGGGGCTGAAGCTTTCTTT. J is TRBJ1-1 and V is TRBV7-3; a possible D gene is TRBD1 (6 bases). This CDR3 is built from 11 residues. Between the trimmed V and J ends, which lost 4 bases and 6 bases, there was a span of 6 bases. Germline V gives CDR1 SGHTA, CDR2 FQGTGA.

The chain joins TRBV7-9 to TRBJ1-1; D not certain. The germline V gene encodes CDR1 SEHNR and CDR2 FQNEAQ (reference sequence). The CDR3 has 13 residues. Trimming cost V 1 base and J 6 bases, with 9 bases left between them. CDR3 in DNA: TGTGCCAGCAGCTTAGTGGGAGGCCCTGAAGCTTTCTTT. Its protein is CASSLVGGPEAFF.

This chain connects TRBV7-6 to TRBJ1-1; possible D gene TRBD1, 6 bases. Trimming took 4 bases from V and 8 from J, leaving 14 bases between them. CDR1 SGHVS and CDR2 FNYEAQ come from the germline V gene. CDR3 length equals 13 residues. In DNA, the CDR3 is TGTGCCAGCAGCTCGAACCTGGGGGCAGAAGCTTTCTTT. This codes for CASSSNLGAEAFF. Full variable domain (remainder filled in from reference TRBV7-6 and TRBJ1-1): GAGVSQSPRYKVTKRGQDVALRCDPISGHVSLYWYRQALGQGPEFLTYFNYEAQQDKSGLPNDRFSAERPEGSISTLTIQRTEQRDSAMYRCASSSNLGAEAFFGQGTRLTVV.

The gene calls are TRBV6-5 and TRBJ2-5; 10 bases fit TRBD2. The V gene end was trimmed by 6 bases and the J gene end by 2 bases; junction bases not matched to a gene: 3. CDR3 size: 14 residues. Germline CDR1 MNHEY, CDR2 SVGAGI. This CDR3 is CASSVAGGQETQYF. CDR3 DNA sequence: TGTGCCAGCAGCGTAGCGGGGGGTCAAGAGACCCAGTACTTC.